Below are 26 T cell receptor beta chains sequenced from a single sample in a study of T cell responses to AZD1222 COVID-19 vaccine. Measured with immunoSEQ multiplex PCR; TCRdb has only the in-frame clones, and not every one. Of 120,000 or so clones listed, about 92% are singletons. Sequenced here: peripheral blood, sampled on day 0 of MenACWY control vaccination. The receptor source for this set is an adult in good health.

The chain links TRBV2 to TRBJ2-3; D call uncertain. Per the germline V gene, CDR1 is SNHLY and CDR2 is FYNNEI. The CDR3 runs 16 residues. Trimming left V 1 base short and J 4 bases short, with 15 bases between. CDR3 amino acids: CASSEVGNLLSDTQYF. DNA of the CDR3: TGTGCCAGCAGTGAAGTGGGGAATCTCTTGTCAGATACGCAGTATTTT.

The chain carries TRBV7-9 and TRBJ1-5; 8 positions agree with TRBD1. Per the germline V gene, CDR1 is SEHNR and CDR2 is FQNEAQ (reference sequence). The CDR3 covers 14 residues. After removal of 1 base from V and 8 bases from J, the junction contained 4 bases not matched to a gene. The CDR3 coding sequence is TGTGCCAGCAGCTTAGAGGGACAGGTTGAGCCCCAGCATTTT. Protein sequence: CASSLEGQVEPQHF.

This clone has only one observation. V and J are TRBV27 and TRBJ2-4, with 12 bases lining up with TRBD2. CDR3 length: 13 residues. Germline CDR1 MNHEY, CDR2 SMNVEV (reference sequence). Unmatched junction bases numbered 4, after V lost 5 bases and J lost 11 bases. CDR3: CASSVLAGGVQYF. CDR3 in DNA: TGTGCCAGCAGTGTACTAGCGGGAGGCGTTCAGTACTTC.

This clone was seen a single time. This sequence joins TRBV2 and TRBJ1-5; no clear D. Germline V CDR1 and CDR2: SNHLY, FYNNEI. The CDR3 is made up of 13 amino acids. Between the trimmed V and J ends, which lost 5 bases and 2 bases, there was a span of 7 bases. CDR3 protein: CASSPRGNQPQHF. CDR3 bases: TGTGCCAGCAGTCCAAGAGGCAATCAGCCCCAGCATTTT.

The V call is TRBV6-5, the J call TRBJ1-2, with a weak D call TRBD1 (6 bases). Germline V gene lookup returns CDR1 MNHEY and CDR2 SVGAGI. The V end lost 2 bases, the J end lost 5 bases, and 18 bases lay between the germline ends. The CDR3 spans 16 residues. CDR3 in amino acids: CASSYGSLRGGYGYTF. The DNA of the CDR3 is TGTGCCAGCAGTTACGGGTCTCTCAGGGGAGGGTATGGCTACACCTTC.

V gene TRBV28 combines with J gene TRBJ1-6; no clear D gene. Trimming pared 7 bases from V and 8 bases from J, leaving 9 bases between. The CDR3 consists of 12 residues. CDR1 is MDHEN, CDR2 SYDVKM, per germline. In DNA form, the CDR3 reads TGTGCCAGCACGAGGGAGGATTCACCCCTCCACTTT. The encoded protein is CASTREDSPLHF.

The V call is TRBV7-9, the J call TRBJ2-7; D might be TRBD2 (6 bases). Trimming took off 6 bases at V and 0 bases at J, with 12 bases between the two ends. Per the germline V gene, CDR1 is SEHNR and CDR2 is FQNEAQ (reference sequence). The CDR3 has 14 residues. CDR3 nucleotide sequence: TGTGCCAGCAGTCGACTAGACTACTCCTACGAGCAGTACTTC. This translates into CASSRLDYSYEQYF.

V usage is TRBV19 and J usage is TRBJ1-1; 7 positions match TRBD1. The CDR3 covers 15 residues. CDR1 and CDR2 from the germline V gene are LNHDA and SQIVND (reference sequence). After removal of 7 bases from V and 0 bases from J, the junction contained 8 bases not matched to a gene. The CDR3 is CASTPRDSVNTEAFF. The CDR3 nucleotides are TGTGCCAGTACCCCTAGGGACAGCGTGAACACTGAAGCTTTCTTT.

Written as DNA, the CDR3 is TGTGCCTGGAGTACGGGACATCAGCCCCAGCATTTT. Its translation: CAWSTGHQPQHF. The V and J genes are TRBV30 and TRBJ1-5; D may be TRBD1 (5 bases). V was pared by 2 bases and J by 5 bases, with 7 bases between. The V gene's germline CDR1 is GTSNPN and CDR2 SVGIG (reference sequence). The CDR3 covers 12 residues.

The chain joins TRBV19 to TRBJ1-1; D is uncertain. CDR1 and CDR2 from the germline V gene are LNHDA and SQIVND (reference sequence). Trimming cost V 7 bases and J 1 base, with 10 bases left between them. The CDR3 is made up of 13 amino acids. For the CDR3, the DNA is TGTGCCAGTAAGGTGTCAGGGAACACTGAAGCTTTCTTT. Residues: CASKVSGNTEAFF.

In this sample, this clone turned up a few times. The rearrangement links TRBV20-1 to TRBJ1-4, with no clear D. The CDR3 spans 11 residues. Germline loops: CDR1 DFQATT, CDR2 SNEGSKA (reference sequence). The ends were cut back, 2 bases at V and 6 bases at J, with 4 bases in the middle. Here the CDR3 reads CSARRDEKLFF. The CDR3 coding sequence is TGCAGTGCTAGACGAGATGAAAAACTGTTTTTT.

The chain is built from TRBV4-1 and TRBJ1-1; unclear D gene. CDR3 size: 14 residues. V lost 3 bases and J 3 bases, leaving 11 bases between the germline ends. The germline gives CDR1 MGHRA, CDR2 YSYEKL. The CDR3 DNA sequence: TGCGCCAGCAGCCAGTACCAGCGGGACACTGAAGCTTTCTTT. It specifies CASSQYQRDTEAFF.

The genes are TRBV5-6 and TRBJ2-3, with D possibly being TRBD1 or TRBD2 (5 bases each). Trimming shortened V by 2 bases and J by 5 bases, and 21 bases separated the two germline ends. CDR1 is SGHDT and CDR2 is YYEEEE in the germline V gene. The length of the CDR3 is 17 residues. This chain's CDR3 is CASSFSRVGTRGDTQYF. CDR3 bases: TGTGCCAGCAGCTTCTCTAGGGTTGGGACCCGAGGAGATACGCAGTATTTT.

The chain recombines TRBV19 with TRBJ2-3; tentatively, D is TRBD1 (7 bases). CDR3 length equals 19 residues. V lost 3 bases and J lost 1, with 23 bases in between. Germline-derived CDR1 and CDR2 are LNHDA and SQIVND (reference sequence). The CDR3 sequence: CASSMTRRMGQTRTDTQYF. The CDR3 nucleotides read TGTGCCAGTAGTATGACTAGACGTATGGGACAGACACGCACAGATACGCAGTATTTT. The whole variable domain, remainder taken from reference TRBV19 and TRBJ2-3, is DGGITQSPKYLFRKEGQNVTLSCEQNLNHDAMYWYRQDPGQGLRLIYYSQIVNDFQKGDIAEGYSVSREKKESFPLTVTSAQKNPTAFYLCASSMTRRMGQTRTDTQYFGPGTRLTVL.

CDR3: CASSIYRTGDRSYTF. In nucleotides, the CDR3 is TGTGCCAGTAGTATTTATCGGACAGGGGATCGTAGCTACACCTTC. V gene TRBV19 combines with J gene TRBJ1-2; TRBD1 matches 9 bases. This CDR3 comprises 15 residues. Trimming cost V 3 bases and J 9 bases; bases outside gene matches: 11. Germline V gene data show CDR1 as LNHDA and CDR2 as SQIVND (reference sequence).

This sequence joins TRBV5-5 and TRBJ1-4, with 8 positions matching TRBD1. CDR1 is SGHKS, CDR2 YYEKEE, per germline (reference sequence). The CDR3 totals 14 residues. The trim removed 4 bases at V and 2 bases at J, leaving 1 base unmatched. The CDR3 sequence is CASSRDRTNEKLFF. The CDR3, as DNA: TGTGCCAGCAGCCGGGACAGGACTAATGAAAAACTGTTTTTT.

The chain employs TRBV13 and TRBJ1-5; D is possibly TRBD1 (5 bases). V lost 2 bases, J lost 7 bases, and 9 bases lay in between. The CDR3 extends over 13 amino acids. CDR1 PRHDT and CDR2 FYEKMQ come from the germline V gene (reference sequence). CDR3 loop: CASSLYGAQPQHF. The DNA of the CDR3 is TGTGCCAGCAGCTTATATGGGGCACAGCCCCAGCATTTT.

This clone was counted between two and nine times. The rearrangement links TRBV6-2 or TRBV6-3 to TRBJ2-7; 7 bases match TRBD2. Germline V CDR1 and CDR2: MNHEY, SVGEGT. V was pared by 6 bases and J by 4 bases, with 6 bases of the junction left unmatched. This CDR3 is built from 13 residues. CDR3 DNA sequence: TGTGCCAGCAGCCTAGCGGAGCATTACGAGCAGTACGTC. This codes for CASSLAEHYEQYV.

V usage is TRBV5-1 and J usage is TRBJ2-7; possibly TRBD1 for D (6 bases). V was clipped by 4 bases and J by 4 bases, with 15 bases between them. CDR1 and CDR2 from the germline V gene are SGHRS and YFSETQ. There are 14 residues in the CDR3. In nucleotides, the CDR3 is TGCGCCAGCAGCATTGGGACAATTGGGTACGAGCAGTACGTC. It is translated as CASSIGTIGYEQYV.

The chain employs TRBV6-1 and TRBJ1-1; D unresolved. Trimming cost V 3 bases and J 0 bases, with 5 bases left between them. The length of the CDR3 is 13 residues. Germline V gene lookup returns CDR1 MNHNS and CDR2 SASEGT. Written as DNA, the CDR3 is TGTGCCAGCAGTGACAGCATGAACACTGAAGCTTTCTTT. This codes for CASSDSMNTEAFF.

The J gene is TRBJ1-6, the V gene TRBV13, with D unclear. The CDR3 runs to 16 residues. Per germline, CDR1 PRHDT and CDR2 FYEKMQ (reference sequence). With 0 bases removed from V and 10 bases from J, the gap between germline ends came to 16 bases. The CDR3 DNA follows: TGTGCCAGCAGCTTAGGCCGTAGCAGGTTGGGATCACCCCTCCACTTT. Translated, it gives CASSLGRSRLGSPLHF.

The chain links TRBV6-5 to TRBJ2-1, with a weak D call TRBD2 (7 bases). This CDR3 is 14 amino acids long. V was pared by 6 bases and J by 4 bases, with 13 bases between. CDR1 and CDR2 (germline): MNHEY, SVGAGI. The CDR3 nucleotides read TGTGCCAGCAGGTCGGGGGGCCCTTACAATGAGCAGTTCTTC. It specifies CASRSGGPYNEQFF.

This clone came up once. The rearrangement joins TRBV4-2 to TRBJ1-4; D possibly corresponds to TRBD1 (5 bases). The CDR3 is 14 residues long. Trimming shortened V by 5 bases and J by 7 bases, and 14 bases separated the two germline ends. Germline values: CDR1 LGHNA, CDR2 YNFKEQ. DNA for the CDR3: TGTGCCAGCAGCAGTGGGGCGCGGAGTGAAAAACTGTTTTTT. The encoded protein is CASSSGARSEKLFF.

The V and J genes are TRBV11-2 and TRBJ2-1, with TRBD2 identical over 8 bases. The CDR3 spans 14 residues. CDR1 is SGHAT, CDR2 FQNNGV, per germline. J lost 4 bases, V lost 3 bases, and 2 bases had no gene match. CDR3 sequence: CASSFREGYNEQFF. The CDR3 DNA reads as TGTGCCAGCAGCTTTCGGGAGGGATACAATGAGCAGTTCTTC.

J is TRBJ1-5 and V is TRBV28, with 8 bases aligning to TRBD1. The V gene's germline CDR1 is MDHEN and CDR2 SYDVKM. V trimming: 5 bases; J trimming: 7 bases; junction bases outside the gene matches: 7. The CDR3 is 14 amino acids. CDR3 nucleotides: TGTGCCAGCAGTCCCGGACAGGGATTCCAGCCCCAGCATTTT. It yields the protein CASSPGQGFQPQHF.

The gene calls are TRBV7-9 and TRBJ2-7; tentatively, D is TRBD1 or TRBD2 (5 bases each). V was cut by 4 bases and J by 4 bases, with 23 bases left in between. Germline values: CDR1 SEHNR, CDR2 FQNEAQ (reference sequence). CDR3 length equals 17 residues. The CDR3 bases are TGTGCCAGCAGCTCAACTAAATCCGGGACCAACCATTACGAGCAGTACTTC. Its translation: CASSSTKSGTNHYEQYF.